This T cell receptor (beta chain) was observed in a study of metastatic and nonmetastatic thyroid tumors. TCRdb recomputed clones from the PCR reads via MiXCR. Of about 36,000 clones listed, 20% are singletons. All patients were treatment-naive before thyroid surgery. The V segment lost 6 bases and the J segment 3 bases; nucleotides outside the gene matches: 9. CDR3 length: 16 amino acids. Germline-derived CDR1 and CDR2 are SNHLY and FYNNEI. The chain is built from TRBV2 and TRBJ1-5, with TRBD1 matching 9 bases. The origin of this receptor is a female donor with papillary thyroid cancer or a benign thyroid nodule (not recorded which). Some clones in this sample may be carry-over from other donors' samples. Sequenced: blood. The CDR3: CASRKDRGVINQPQHF. Written as DNA, the CDR3 is TGTGCCAGCAGAAAGGACAGGGGCGTAATCAATCAGCCCCAGCATTTT.